The 17 T cell receptor beta chains below come from one sample, sequenced in a study of T cell repertoires in cytomegalovirus infection. TCRdb re-analysed the reads in MiXCR, keeping a single row per CDR3 protein. The profile shows 250,000 to 300,000 distinct CDR3 sequences, more than 15% of them singletons. Material for sequencing was CD8+ T cells from PBMCs. These receptors were taken from a human donor in good health (CMV status not recorded). Some clones in this sample may be carry-over from other donors' samples.

About this clonotype: A much larger clone lies one base from this, so it may be a read error. This rearrangement joins TRBV27 to TRBJ2-7, with D perhaps matching TRBD2 (5 bases). CDR3 length: 12 residues. Germline values: CDR1 MNHEY, CDR2 SMNVEV (reference sequence). CDR3 residues: CANSSPRREQYF. The CDR3, as DNA: TGTGCCAACAGTTCGCCGAGGAGGGAGCAGTACTTC.

This clonotype was counted only a few times. V and J are TRBV19 and TRBJ2-1; D gene unclear. Trimming left V 2 bases short and J 2 bases short, with 10 bases between. The length of the CDR3 is 15 residues. Looked up from germline, CDR1 is LNHDA and CDR2 is SQIVND (reference sequence). The CDR3 nucleotides read TGTGCCAGTAGTATAACTAATGGGGCCTACAATGAGCAGTTCTTC. Protein product: CASSITNGAYNEQFF.

This clonotype was counted between two and nine times. V usage is TRBV6-5 and J usage is TRBJ2-1; 10 nucleotides line up with TRBD2. In germline, CDR1 is MNHEY, CDR2 SVGAGI. The ends lost 2 bases at V and 0 bases at J; junction bases unmatched: 4. The CDR3 loop spans 17 amino acids. As DNA, the CDR3 is TGTGCCAGCAGTTACACTAGCGGGGCGAGCTCCTACAATGAGCAGTTCTTC. This encodes CASSYTSGASSYNEQFF.

This clonotype has ten or more counts. The chain employs TRBV28 and TRBJ2-7; 11 bases are shared with TRBD1. Germline values: CDR1 MDHEN, CDR2 SYDVKM. The CDR3 is 17 amino acids. After removal of 2 bases from V and 2 bases from J, the junction contained 8 bases not matched to a gene. CDR3 in DNA: TGTGCCAGCAGTTTAGAGTGGACAGGGGGCCTTACCTACGAGCAGTACTTC. This sequence encodes CASSLEWTGGLTYEQYF.

This clonotype came up many times. The rearrangement joins TRBV7-8 to TRBJ2-3, with no clear D. The CDR3 contains 15 residues. Between the trimmed V and J ends, which lost 10 bases and 3 bases, there was a span of 20 bases. CDR1 is SGHVS, CDR2 FQNEAQ, per germline. The CDR3 is CATRGGILSTDTQYF. The CDR3 coding sequence is TGTGCCACACGAGGTGGAATTTTGAGTACAGATACGCAGTATTTT.

The V gene is TRBV4-1, the J gene TRBJ1-2, with D uncertain. Germline loops: CDR1 MGHRA, CDR2 YSYEKL. This CDR3 region has 14 residues. The ends were cut back, 4 bases at V and 7 bases at J, with 16 bases in the middle. The CDR3 spells CASSPRESEGGYTF. CDR3 sequence (DNA): TGCGCCAGCAGCCCCCGTGAGTCCGAGGGTGGCTACACCTTC.

The rearrangement links TRBV23-1 to TRBJ2-1; D gene ambiguous. TRBV23-1 is an ORF for which the function is uncertain. This CDR3 contains 14 residues. Deletions cut 4 bases from V and 2 bases from J, with 9 bases between. The CDR3 sequence is CASSRPGPYNEQFF. In DNA, the CDR3 is TGCGCCAGCAGTCGTCCAGGACCCTACAATGAGCAGTTCTTC.

The chain has TRBV20-1 and TRBJ2-3; 12 nucleotides line up with TRBD2. Germline V gene data show CDR1 as DFQATT and CDR2 as SNEGSKA (reference sequence). V dropped 3 bases and J dropped 6; count of bases not matched to a gene: 7. The CDR3 covers 15 residues. The CDR3 sequence is CSASRLAGEGDTQYF. The CDR3 nucleotides read TGCAGTGCTAGTCGACTAGCGGGGGAAGGGGATACGCAGTATTTT.

In this sample, this clonotype turned up many times. The genes are TRBV7-2 and TRBJ1-2; D may be TRBD1 (5 bases). Germline lookup yields CDR1 SGHTA and CDR2 FQGNSA. Trimming left V 2 bases short and J 8 bases short, with 18 bases between. CDR3 length: 15 amino acids. In DNA, the CDR3 is TGTGCCAGCAGCTTAAGGGGCTTGGGGATAGAGGGCTACACCTTC. Its translation: CASSLRGLGIEGYTF.

The gene calls are TRBV2 and TRBJ1-2; perhaps TRBD1 as D (6 bases). V was trimmed by 0 bases and J by 4 bases, leaving 12 bases between them. Germline V gene sequence: CDR1 SNHLY, CDR2 FYNNEI. CDR3 length: 15 residues. The CDR3 region has the DNA TGTGCCAGCAGTGAAGCGCGGGGGGCGCCCTATGGCTACACCTTC. It is translated as CASSEARGAPYGYTF.

This clonotype was recorded a few times. J is TRBJ2-2 and V is TRBV7-6, with unresolved D. Germline V lookup: CDR1 SGHVS, CDR2 FNYEAQ. The CDR3 loop spans 16 amino acids. Trimming took 5 bases from V and 3 from J, leaving 16 bases between them. The CDR3 is CASSHVDSFDTGELFF. In DNA form, the CDR3 reads TGTGCCAGCAGCCACGTCGATTCTTTCGACACCGGGGAGCTGTTTTTT.

This clonotype appeared many times. V gene TRBV7-8 combines with J gene TRBJ1-2; D possibly corresponds to TRBD1 (5 bases). V lost 0 bases, J lost 3 bases, and 8 bases lay in between. This CDR3 is 14 amino acids long. Germline CDR1 SGHVS, CDR2 FQNEAQ. CDR3 region: CASSLARGYYGYTF. As DNA, the CDR3 is TGTGCCAGCAGCTTAGCACGGGGGTACTATGGCTACACCTTC.

In its sample, this clonotype was seen a few times. The chain joins TRBV7-9 to TRBJ2-7; a weak D match, TRBD1 (6 bases). Germline lookup yields CDR1 SEHNR and CDR2 FQNEAQ (reference sequence). The CDR3 totals 15 residues. V shed 4 bases and J shed 3 bases, with 16 bases lying between them. For the CDR3, the DNA is TGTGCCAGCAGCTCCGCCGGGGACAATTTCTACGAGCAGTACTTC. It specifies CASSSAGDNFYEQYF.

This clonotype was detected ten times or more. This CDR3 reads CASSPAGDEQYF. In nucleotides, the CDR3 is TGTGCCAGCAGCCCCGCGGGTGACGAGCAGTACTTC. The chain is built from TRBV12-3 or TRBV12-4 and TRBJ2-7; D perhaps matches TRBD2 (5 bases). The V and J ends lost 6 bases and 5 bases respectively, with 11 bases between them. This CDR3 has 12 amino acids.

The rearrangement uses TRBV2 and TRBJ1-2; D possibly corresponds to TRBD1 (5 bases). Per germline, CDR1 SNHLY and CDR2 FYNNEI. Trimming pared 7 bases from V and 6 bases from J, leaving 12 bases between. CDR3 size: 12 residues. Here the CDR3 DNA reads TGTGCCAGCAACGGGGGAACCCATGGCTACACCTTC. It specifies CASNGGTHGYTF.

The table lists this clonotype with many counts. V and J are TRBV7-2 and TRBJ2-1; perhaps TRBD2 as D (5 bases). The CDR3 is 17 amino acids. Germline values: CDR1 SGHTA, CDR2 FQGNSA. Trimming cost V 5 bases and J 0 bases, with 17 bases left between them. CDR3: CASSRLPRGNSYNEQFF. The CDR3 DNA reads as TGTGCCAGCAGCAGGCTCCCCCGAGGGAACTCCTACAATGAGCAGTTCTTC.

The gene calls are TRBV28 and TRBJ2-7; no reliable D call. Germline V gives CDR1 MDHEN, CDR2 SYDVKM. This CDR3 spans 11 amino acids. V shed 5 bases and J shed 7 bases, with 9 bases lying between them. As DNA, the CDR3 is TGTGCCAGCAGTGAATCGAGGGAGCAGTACTTC. This codes for CASSESREQYF.